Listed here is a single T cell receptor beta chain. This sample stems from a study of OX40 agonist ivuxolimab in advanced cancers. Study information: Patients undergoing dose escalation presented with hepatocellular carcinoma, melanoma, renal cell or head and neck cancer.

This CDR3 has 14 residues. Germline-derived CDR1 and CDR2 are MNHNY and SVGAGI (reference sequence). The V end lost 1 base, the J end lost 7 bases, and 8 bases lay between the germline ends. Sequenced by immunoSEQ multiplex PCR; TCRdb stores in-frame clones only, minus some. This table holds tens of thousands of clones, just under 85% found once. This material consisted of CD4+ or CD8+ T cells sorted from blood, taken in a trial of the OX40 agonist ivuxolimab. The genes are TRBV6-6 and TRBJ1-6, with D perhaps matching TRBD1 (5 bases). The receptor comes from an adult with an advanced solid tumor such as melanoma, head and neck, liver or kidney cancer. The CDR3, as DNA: TGTGCCAGCAGTTACTTCAGGGACAATTCACCCCTCCACTTT. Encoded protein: CASSYFRDNSPLHF.